This TCR beta chain is from a study of T-cell memory formation after mild COVID-19. This clonotype was seen a handful of times. Its antigen is undetermined. TCRdb re-analysed the 5' RACE reads in MiXCR, keeping a single row per CDR3 protein. The top ten clones hold around 22% of a sample with a few hundred thousand distinct CDR3 sequences, approximately 15% of them seen once. The study, taken as a whole, reports: Specificity for SARS-CoV-2 was not confirmed among the second-wave clones peaking on day 37.

V dropped 2 bases and J dropped 3 bases, with 10 bases sitting between them. The CDR3 is made up of 14 amino acids. Sample: PBMCs or a T cell subset sorted from them (not recorded which). V is TRBV12-3 or TRBV12-4 and J is TRBJ2-5; D is possibly TRBD2 (5 bases). This TCR derives from a man aged 18 to 30 who had mild COVID-19 (a few samples of this study predate the infection). Cell type and time point are not known. In DNA form, the CDR3 reads TGTGCCAGCAGTTTAAGCGAACTAGAAGAGACCCAGTACTTC. Encoded protein: CASSLSELEETQYF.